One sample yielded the 16 T cell receptor beta chains listed below, sequenced in a study of post-analysis software for immune sequencing data. Study-wide results and caveats: Relative to controls, patients had five TRBV segments at higher frequency, with TRBV5-6, TRBV5-1 and TRBV20-1 among these.

These receptors are not linked to any known antigen. The library was made from cDNA and included unique molecular identifiers. TCRdb independently ran MiXCR on the PCR reads; one entry per CDR3 protein. The table has about 210,000 distinct CDR3 sequences, 29% seen once. Material: blood. These TCRs come from a girl younger than 18 with multiple sclerosis.

V is TRBV30 and J is TRBJ2-1, with D uncertain. V was shortened by 3 bases and J by 0 bases, with 15 bases between the two germline ends. This CDR3 region has 16 residues. Germline-derived CDR1 and CDR2 are GTSNPN and SVGIG (reference sequence). The DNA for the CDR3 is TGTGCCTGGAGCCGCCCGGCCGGGTTCTCCTACAATGAGCAGTTCTTC. Its protein is CAWSRPAGFSYNEQFF.

This clonotype has more than one count but fewer than ten. The chain links TRBV5-5 to TRBJ2-5, with D tentatively TRBD1 or TRBD2 (5 bases each). The CDR3 runs 15 residues. Germline CDR1 reads SGHKS; CDR2 reads YYEKEE (reference sequence). Between the trimmed V and J ends, which lost 0 bases and 4 bases, there was a span of 13 bases. As DNA, the CDR3 is TGTGCCAGCAGCTTGGCCCTGGGACCAAGAGAGACCCAGTACTTC. Residues: CASSLALGPRETQYF.

The sample holds a few counts of this clonotype. The V call is TRBV12-3 or TRBV12-4, the J call TRBJ2-7, with 8 bases identical to TRBD1. The ends lost 5 bases at V and 6 bases at J; junction bases unmatched: 12. CDR3 length equals 15 residues. The CDR3 DNA reads as TGTGCCAGCAGTACCGGGACAGGTCCTGCCCGCGAGCAGTACTTC. Its translation: CASSTGTGPAREQYF.

This clonotype was counted only a few times. The J gene is TRBJ2-1, the V gene TRBV3-1; possibly TRBD1 for D (6 bases). V dropped 0 bases and J dropped 6 bases, with 21 bases sitting between them. This CDR3 comprises 18 residues. Germline-derived CDR1 and CDR2 are LGHDT and YNNKEL (reference sequence). CDR3 in amino acids: CASSQEVGYREFPNEQFF. DNA for the CDR3: TGTGCCAGCAGCCAAGAGGTGGGGTACAGGGAATTCCCCAATGAGCAGTTCTTC.

About this clonotype: The junction differs from germline at one of its ends, possibly a read error. The V and J genes are TRBV20-1 and TRBJ2-7, with 9 positions matching TRBD2. This CDR3 has 16 residues. Per germline, CDR1 DFQATT and CDR2 SNEGSKA (reference sequence). The CDR3 region has the DNA TGCAGTGCCTCTCGGTTAGCGGGAGTAGGGTACAATGAGCAGTATTTC. It yields the protein CSASRLAGVGYNEQYF.

As DNA, the CDR3 is TGTGCCAGCAGTCCCTTCCTAGCGAGCTCCTACAATGAGCAGTTCTTC. It specifies CASSPFLASSYNEQFF. This rearrangement joins TRBV27 to TRBJ2-1, with D possibly being TRBD2 (6 bases). Germline V gene data show CDR1 as MNHEY and CDR2 as SMNVEV (reference sequence). Trimming removed 5 bases at V and 0 bases at J, with 14 bases between. This CDR3 has 16 residues.

This clonotype was seen ten or more times. This chain connects TRBV11-2 to TRBJ2-5; 12 nucleotides align to TRBD2. Trimming took 5 bases from V and 5 from J; bases not matched to a gene: 9. CDR1 and CDR2 (germline): SGHAT, FQNNGV. The CDR3 runs 16 residues. Here the CDR3 reads CASSATSGSVAETQYF. DNA of the CDR3: TGTGCCAGCAGCGCGACTAGCGGGAGTGTGGCTGAGACCCAGTACTTC.

This clonotype has a count of ten or more. V gene TRBV7-9 combines with J gene TRBJ2-1; possible D gene TRBD1, 5 bases. Germline CDR1 SEHNR, CDR2 FQNEAQ (reference sequence). V was trimmed by 1 base and J by 6 bases, leaving 10 bases between them. CDR3 length: 14 amino acids. CDR3 sequence reads: CASSLGGLVNEQFF. The CDR3 region has the DNA TGTGCCAGCAGCTTAGGGGGCCTAGTCAATGAGCAGTTCTTC.

This clonotype has just a few counts. This rearrangement joins TRBV10-3 to TRBJ1-1; no clear D gene. The CDR3 runs to 16 residues. Germline lookup yields CDR1 ENHRY and CDR2 SYGVKD. V was shortened by 7 bases and J by 8 bases, with 26 bases between the two germline ends. The CDR3 spells CAITPEGGKERTEAFF. In DNA form, the CDR3 reads TGTGCCATCACTCCTGAAGGAGGCAAGGAGCGGACGGAAGCTTTCTTT.

In the case of this clonotype: This may be a read error: a much more frequent sequence differs by one nucleotide. The rearrangement links TRBV9 to TRBJ2-3; no firm D call. The V gene lost 6 bases and the J gene lost 0 bases, with 8 bases spanning the gap. CDR1 and CDR2 (germline): SGDLS, YYNGEE. The CDR3 contains 13 residues. The CDR3 sequence is CASNQDSTDTQYF. The DNA of the CDR3 is TGTGCCAGCAACCAGGACAGCACAGATACGCAGTATTTT.

This clonotype has a handful of counts. The chain uses TRBV12-3 or TRBV12-4 and TRBJ2-3, with a weak D call TRBD1 (6 bases). The length of the CDR3 is 12 residues. V shed 0 bases and J shed 14 bases, with 12 bases lying between them. This CDR3 is CASSLAAGAGYF. For the CDR3, the DNA is TGTGCCAGCAGTTTAGCGGCAGGGGCTGGGTATTTT.

This clonotype was seen only a few times. The rearrangement links TRBV7-8 to TRBJ1-2; D is unresolved. The germline V gene encodes CDR1 SGHVS and CDR2 FQNEAQ. This CDR3 has 14 residues. V lost 2 bases to trimming and J lost 6 bases, with 13 bases between them. As DNA, the CDR3 is TGTGCCAGCAGCTTACGGTATCCGGGAGATGGCTACACCTTC. Its translation is CASSLRYPGDGYTF.

V gene TRBV7-2 combines with J gene TRBJ1-1, with D tentatively TRBD1 (6 bases). The CDR3 has 13 amino acids. V gave up 6 bases and J gave up 5 bases, with 13 bases separating them. CDR1 is SGHTA and CDR2 is FQGNSA in the germline V gene. CDR3 in DNA: TGTGCCAGCAGACCCGCAGGGGTTACTGAAGCTTTCTTT. Translation gives CASRPAGVTEAFF.

This clonotype was seen a few times. This chain connects TRBV20-1 to TRBJ2-2; D could derive from TRBD1 or TRBD2 (5 bases each). The germline V and J ends were trimmed by 3 bases and 0 bases, with 11 bases remaining between them. The length of the CDR3 is 15 residues. Per the germline V gene, CDR1 is DFQATT and CDR2 is SNEGSKA (reference sequence). CDR3 region: CSARAVGANTGELFF. The DNA of the CDR3 is TGCAGTGCTAGGGCGGTGGGGGCGAACACCGGGGAGCTGTTTTTT.

This chain connects TRBV2 to TRBJ2-7; 9 bases agree with TRBD1. The V and J ends lost 4 bases and 3 bases, in that order; junction bases with no gene match: 10. The germline V gene encodes CDR1 SNHLY and CDR2 FYNNEI. The CDR3 has 16 residues. The DNA of the CDR3 is TGTGCCAGCAGTGGACCCACAGGGGGCGTCTTCTACGAGCAGTACTTC. Encoded protein: CASSGPTGGVFYEQYF.

This clonotype appeared a few times. The chain uses TRBV28 and TRBJ2-7; D could derive from TRBD1 or TRBD2 (5 bases each). V gave up 2 bases and J gave up 7 bases, with 21 bases separating them. Germline V lookup: CDR1 MDHEN, CDR2 SYDVKM. The CDR3 has 16 amino acids. CDR3 in amino acids: CASSLKLGDGLYEQYF. The DNA of the CDR3 is TGTGCCAGCAGTTTAAAGCTAGGGGACGGGCTTTATGAGCAGTACTTC.